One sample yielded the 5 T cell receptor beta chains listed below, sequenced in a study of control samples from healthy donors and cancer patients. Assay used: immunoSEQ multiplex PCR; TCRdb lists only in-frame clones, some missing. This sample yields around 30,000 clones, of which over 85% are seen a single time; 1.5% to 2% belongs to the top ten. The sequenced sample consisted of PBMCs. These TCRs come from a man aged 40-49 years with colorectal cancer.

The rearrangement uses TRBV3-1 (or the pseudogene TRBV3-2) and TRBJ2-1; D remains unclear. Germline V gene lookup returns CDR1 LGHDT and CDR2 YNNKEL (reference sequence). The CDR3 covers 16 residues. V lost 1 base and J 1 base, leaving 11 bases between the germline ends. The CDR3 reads CASSQGNRLSYNEQFF. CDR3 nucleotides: TGTGCCAGCAGCCAAGGTAATAGGTTGTCCTACAATGAGCAGTTCTTC.

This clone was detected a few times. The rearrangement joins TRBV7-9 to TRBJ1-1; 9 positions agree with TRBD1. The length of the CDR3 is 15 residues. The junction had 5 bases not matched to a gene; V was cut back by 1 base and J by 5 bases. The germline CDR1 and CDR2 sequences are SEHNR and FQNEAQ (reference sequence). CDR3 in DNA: TGTGCCAGCAGCTTAGACTGGACAGGGGAAACTGAAGCTTTCTTT. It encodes CASSLDWTGETEAFF.

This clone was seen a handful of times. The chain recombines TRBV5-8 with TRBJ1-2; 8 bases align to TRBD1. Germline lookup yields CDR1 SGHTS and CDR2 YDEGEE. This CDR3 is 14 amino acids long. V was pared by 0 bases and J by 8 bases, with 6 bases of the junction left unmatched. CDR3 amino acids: CASSLGTGRRGYTF. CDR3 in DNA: TGTGCCAGCAGCTTGGGGACAGGGCGCCGAGGCTACACCTTC. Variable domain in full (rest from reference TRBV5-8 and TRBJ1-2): EAGVTQSPTHLIKTRGQQATLRCSPISGHTSVYWYQQALGLGLQFLLWYDEGEERNRGNFPPRFSGRQFPNYSSELNVNALELEDSALYLCASSLGTGRRGYTFGSGTRLTVV.

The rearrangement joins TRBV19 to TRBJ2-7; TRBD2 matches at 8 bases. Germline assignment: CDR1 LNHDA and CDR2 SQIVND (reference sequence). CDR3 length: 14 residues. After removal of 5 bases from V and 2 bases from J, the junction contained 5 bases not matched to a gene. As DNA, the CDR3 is TGTGCCAGTAGTGCGGCGGGGGGTGCCTACGAGCAGTACTTC. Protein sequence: CASSAAGGAYEQYF.

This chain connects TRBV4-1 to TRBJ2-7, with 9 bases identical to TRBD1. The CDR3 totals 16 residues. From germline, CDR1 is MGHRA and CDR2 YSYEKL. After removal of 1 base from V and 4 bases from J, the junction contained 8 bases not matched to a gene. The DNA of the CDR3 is TGCGCCAGCAGCCAAGGAGCGCCGGGACAGGGTTACGAGCAGTACTTC. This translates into CASSQGAPGQGYEQYF.